The 25 T cell receptor beta chains in this list originate from one sample, sequenced in a study of tumor-infiltrating lymphocytes in primary liver carcinoma. Blood RNA originated from unsorted whole blood, with germline DNA additionally extracted. Total RNA amounting to 500 ng was the source from which TCR beta cDNA was made with a constant-region primer. Construction of TCR beta libraries relied on three successive nested multiplex PCR rounds employing slightly modified ARM-PCR. TRBV1-TRBV30 forward primers and a C-beta reverse primer were used in the first two PCR rounds, which each ran for approximately 10 cycles. Using its own MiXCR run on the multiplex PCR reads, TCRdb lists one record per CDR3 protein. The sample has fewer than 400,000 distinct CDR3 sequences, about 60% seen once. Sequencing was done on a sample of peripheral blood. These receptors were taken from a man between 35 and 55 years old with primary liver carcinoma and hepatitis B virus infection.

Comments on this clonotype: A much larger clone sits a single nucleotide away, making a read error possible. This sequence joins TRBV7-8 and TRBJ2-2, with D perhaps matching TRBD1 (8 bases). The germline gives CDR1 SGHVS, CDR2 FQNEAQ. The V end was cut by 5 bases, the J end by 6 bases, with 16 bases between. The CDR3 sequence is 15 residues long. CDR3 residues: CASSRTGGDPGELFF. DNA of the CDR3: TGTGCCAGCAGCCGTACAGGGGGGGATCCCGGGGAGCTGTTTTTT.

This clonotype was counted at least ten times. This sequence joins TRBV6-5 and TRBJ2-2, with D perhaps TRBD2 (7 bases). The germline V and J ends were trimmed by 7 bases and 2 bases, with 14 bases remaining between them. The CDR3 contains 15 residues. Germline V gene data show CDR1 as MNHEY and CDR2 as SVGAGI. This CDR3 is CASTEGGRNTGELFF. The CDR3 DNA reads TGTGCCAGCACCGAGGGGGGGAGAAACACCGGGGAGCTGTTTTTT.

Note on this clonotype: A read error may be the cause here, since a much bigger clone is one base away. The chain combines TRBV12-3 or TRBV12-4 with TRBJ1-2; no firm D call. This CDR3 is 14 amino acids long. Trimming left V 6 bases short and J 11 bases short, with 22 bases between. The CDR3 bases are TGTGCCAGCAGACGAACCGGGCCGTCGGAGCAATACACCTTC. The encoded protein is CASRRTGPSEQYTF.

Turning to this clonotype: One junction end disagrees with the germline gene, perhaps due to a read error. V and J are TRBV6-2 or TRBV6-3 and TRBJ2-7; no firm D call. The CDR3 length is 14 residues. Germline values: CDR1 MNHEY, CDR2 SVGEGT. This chain's CDR3 is CASSFHHPSDEQYF. The CDR3 bases are TGTGCCAGCAGCTTTCACCACCCCTCCGACGAGCAGTACTTC.

For this clonotype: A much larger clone is a single base away; this may be a read error. V usage is TRBV6-1 and J usage is TRBJ2-6; D perhaps matches TRBD1 (5 bases). Germline V gives CDR1 MNHNS, CDR2 SASEGT. The CDR3 spans 18 residues. CDR3 in amino acids: CASSGVSYAYSGANALTF. The CDR3 nucleotides are TGTGCCAGCAGTGGAGTCTCCTATGCCTACTCTGGGGCCAACGCCCTGACTTTC.

Notes on this clonotype: This may be a read error, as it is one base from a much larger clone. The rearrangement joins TRBV6-5 to TRBJ2-5; D gene uncertain. The CDR3 runs 13 residues. Germline V gene lookup returns CDR1 MNHEY and CDR2 SVGAGI. CDR3 amino acids: CTSSSRPQETQYF. DNA for the CDR3: TGTACCAGCAGCTCGCGACCCCAAGAGACCCAGTACTTC.

Notes on this clonotype: A clone one base away is much larger, so this may be a read error. The chain joins TRBV6-5 to TRBJ2-3, with D possibly TRBD2 on 6 matching bases. This CDR3 is 15 amino acids long. The germline CDR1 and CDR2 sequences are MNHEY and SVGAGI. The CDR3 is CASRRTATSTDAQYF. CDR3 nucleotides: TGTGCCAGCAGACGGACGGCAACTAGCACAGATGCGCAGTATTTT.

The chain links TRBV11-2 to TRBJ2-2; no clear D. The germline V and J ends were trimmed by 5 bases and 6 bases, with 13 bases remaining between them. Germline V gene sequence: CDR1 SGHAT, CDR2 FQNNGV. The CDR3 sequence is 14 residues long. The CDR3 DNA reads TGTGCCAGCAGCCTACTCTCTCATGCCGGGGAGCTGTTTTTT. This gives the protein CASSLLSHAGELFF.

In its sample, this clonotype was seen a few times. Given a much more abundant clone one base away, this may be a read error. This chain joins TRBV4-2 and TRBJ1-2; 7 positions agree with TRBD1. This CDR3 spans 16 amino acids. From germline, CDR1 is LGHNA and CDR2 YNFKEQ. DNA of the CDR3: TGTACCAGCAGCCAAGATTCTACAGGGGAATACTATGGCTACACCTTC. This translates into CTSSQDSTGEYYGYTF.

This clonotype has a single count. This chain joins TRBV29-1 and TRBJ2-1; D ambiguous. In germline, CDR1 is SQVTM, CDR2 ANQGSEA. This CDR3 spans 15 amino acids. The CDR3 DNA sequence: TGCAGTATTGACCCGGGTTTCACGGGCTACAATGAGCAGTTCTTC. It codes for CSIDPGFTGYNEQFF.

A remark on this clonotype: Possible read error: a much larger clone is one base away. This chain joins TRBV4-2 and TRBJ1-6, with unresolved D. Germline CDR1 LGHNA, CDR2 YNFKEQ. There are 16 residues in the CDR3. The CDR3, as DNA: TGTGCCAGCAGCCGGGAGACTGGCGCTTTCAATTCACACCTCCACTTT. Translating gives CASSRETGAFNSHLHF.

This clonotype has a handful of counts. V and J are TRBV6-5 and TRBJ2-1; D may be TRBD1 or TRBD2 (5 bases each). CDR1 is MNHEY and CDR2 is SVGAGI in the germline V gene. The V and J ends lost 6 bases and 1 base respectively, with 16 bases between them. The CDR3 spans 16 residues. This CDR3 is CASSLIPEGSYNEQFF. The DNA of the CDR3 is TGTGCCAGCAGCCTTATACCCGAGGGGTCCTACAATGAGCAGTTCTTC.

The J gene is TRBJ2-1, the V gene TRBV11-2; 9 bases fit TRBD2. This CDR3 is built from 16 residues. Germline V gene data show CDR1 as SGHAT and CDR2 as FQNNGV. Unmatched junction bases numbered 9, after V lost 4 bases and J lost 5 bases. The CDR3 region is CASSYTSGLVNNEQFF. CDR3 DNA: TGTGCCAGCAGCTATACTAGCGGGTTAGTTAACAATGAGCAGTTCTTC.

This clonotype was found once. In nucleotides, the CDR3 is TGTGCCACCAGTGACAGGGTCGGCGAGCAGTACTTC. Protein product: CATSDRVGEQYF. This rearrangement joins TRBV24-1 to TRBJ2-7; D might be TRBD1 (5 bases). Trimming pared 4 bases from V and 6 bases from J, leaving 9 bases between. The CDR3 covers 12 residues. Germline V CDR1 and CDR2: KGHDR, SFDVKD.

This clonotype was detected only a few times. The chain employs TRBV7-8 and TRBJ1-1; D unresolved. Germline values: CDR1 SGHVS, CDR2 FQNEAQ. Trimming took 2 bases from V and 5 from J, leaving 12 bases between them. This CDR3 has 14 residues. This CDR3 reads CASSLSGFGTEAFF. Written as DNA, the CDR3 is TGTGCCAGCAGCTTATCCGGCTTCGGGACTGAAGCTTTCTTT. Full variable domain (missing parts from reference TRBV7-8 and TRBJ1-1): GAGVSQSPRYKVAKRGQDVALRCDPISGHVSLFWYQQALGQGPEFLTYFQNEAQLDKSGLPSDRFFAERPEGSVSTLKIQRTQQEDSAVYLCASSLSGFGTEAFFGQGTRLTVV.

This clonotype was picked up a small number of times. The rearrangement uses TRBV30 and TRBJ1-2; 7 bases match TRBD1. This CDR3 region has 11 residues. The junction had 8 bases not matched to a gene; V was cut back by 8 bases and J by 8 bases. CDR1 is GTSNPN, CDR2 SVGIG, per germline (reference sequence). CDR3 DNA sequence: TGTGCCCAAATGACAGGGACAGGCTACACCTTC. It specifies CAQMTGTGYTF.

The chain employs TRBV2 and TRBJ1-3; 11 nucleotides agree with TRBD1. CDR1 is SNHLY, CDR2 FYNNEI, per germline. Trimming took 1 base from V and 2 from J; bases not matched to a gene: 4. The CDR3 runs to 17 residues. As DNA, the CDR3 is TGTGCCAGCAGTGAAGTTCGGGGACAGGGGGCTGGAAACACCATATATTTT. Translating it yields CASSEVRGQGAGNTIYF.

The rearrangement joins TRBV6-5 to TRBJ2-3; D remains unclear. This CDR3 has 16 amino acids. The V gene's germline CDR1 is MNHEY and CDR2 SVGAGI. The ends were cut back, 0 bases at V and 4 bases at J, with 14 bases in the middle. The CDR3 region is CASSYSWTTAADTQYF. The CDR3 nucleotides read TGTGCCAGCAGTTACTCGTGGACCACGGCCGCAGATACGCAGTATTTT.

A note on this clonotype: The CDR3 does not close with the conserved phenylalanine or tryptophan, likely indicating a read error. The V and J genes are TRBV11-1 and TRBJ2-2; possibly TRBD2 for D (6 bases). CDR1 and CDR2 from the germline V gene are SGHAT and FQDESV (reference sequence). Trimming cost V 4 bases and J 9 bases, with 18 bases left between them. This CDR3 region has 15 residues. CDR3 sequence: CASSWGLENTRELFI. In DNA, the CDR3 is TGTGCCAGCAGCTGGGGACTGGAGAACACAAGGGAGCTGTTTATT.

The chain links TRBV19 to TRBJ2-1, with 12 bases fitting TRBD2. V lost 9 bases and J lost 8; bases outside the gene matches: 14. Germline loops: CDR1 LNHDA, CDR2 SQIVND (reference sequence). The CDR3 is 16 residues long. Here the CDR3 reads CASTKELAGGVDEQFF. DNA for the CDR3: TGTGCCAGCACGAAAGAACTAGCGGGAGGAGTGGATGAGCAGTTCTTC.

This clonotype appeared a few times. A much bigger clone sits one base away, suggesting this may be a read error. The chain is built from TRBV6-2 or TRBV6-3 and TRBJ1-5, with D unclear. Germline CDR1 and CDR2: MNHEY and SVGEGT. V was shortened by 10 bases and J by 5 bases, with 12 bases between the two germline ends. The CDR3 contains 12 residues. CDR3 region: CANMNSYQPQHF. CDR3 in DNA: TGTGCCAACATGAACAGTTATCAGCCCCAGCATTTT.

Details on this clonotype: A much bigger clone sits one base away, suggesting this may be a read error. The chain joins TRBV29-1 to TRBJ2-1, with 8 bases matching TRBD1. Looked up from germline, CDR1 is SQVTM and CDR2 is ANQGSEA. CDR3 length: 12 residues. CDR3 in DNA: TGCAACTCCGGGACAGGTAACAATGAGCAGTTCTTC. It specifies CNSGTGNNEQFF.

This clonotype is a singleton in its sample. One end of the junction fails to match germline, which may point to a read error. The V call is TRBV11-2, the J call TRBJ2-2, with a possible D match to TRBD2 (6 bases). This CDR3 is built from 14 residues. Germline V gene lookup returns CDR1 SGHAT and CDR2 FQNNGV. The DNA of the CDR3 is TGTGTCAGCAGCTTAAGTAGGGGTCCCGGGGGGCTGTTTTTT. Encoded protein: CVSSLSRGPGGLFF. Supplemented by reference TRBV11-2 and TRBJ2-2, the full variable domain reads EAGVAQSPRYKIIEKRQSVAFWCNPISGHATLYWYQQILGQGPKLLIQFQNNGVVDDSQLPKDRFSAERLKGVDSTLKIQPAKLEDSAVYLCVSSLSRGPGGLFFGEGSRLTVL.

A remark on this clonotype: A much larger clone lies a single base off, so this may be a read error. The genes are TRBV12-3 or TRBV12-4 and TRBJ1-2, with a tentative D call TRBD1 (5 bases). The CDR3 sequence is 15 residues long. The CDR3 spells CASGTSGEFNNGYTF. CDR3 coding DNA: TGTGCCAGCGGAACGTCGGGGGAATTTAACAATGGCTACACCTTC.

This clonotype was counted only a few times. The V gene is TRBV11-2, the J gene TRBJ2-1, with 8 nucleotides matching TRBD1. This CDR3 is 18 amino acids long. Germline V gives CDR1 SGHAT, CDR2 FQNNGV. Trimming took 3 bases from V and 2 from J; bases not matched to a gene: 12. The CDR3 loop reads CASSFTPSGTGTYNEQFF. The CDR3 DNA reads TGTGCCAGCAGCTTTACCCCCTCCGGGACAGGAACCTACAATGAGCAGTTCTTC.